The clone carrying this T cell receptor beta chain was counted many times. Its antigen is currently unknown. Patients were left out if they had other autoimmune diseases, uncontrolled infections, pregnancy or lactation. This entry is derived from a study of Graves' ophthalmopathy and Graves' hyperthyroidism. Study outcomes and limitations: The model flagged ophthalmopathy progression at 70% to 71% sensitivity and 72% to 75% specificity. Clonotypes were expanded in thyroid at above 0.001 frequency, and most also appeared in blood.

Amplification targeted the TCR beta CDR3 regions, with RNA transcripts as the source material. Scientists carried out first-round RT-PCR using HTBI primers and then a second-round multiplex PCR. TCRdb passed the multiplex PCR reads through MiXCR, listing each CDR3 protein once. There are 400,000 or so distinct CDR3 sequences in the sample; roughly 14% occur only once, and about 7% lies in the top ten. Trimming stripped 1 base from V and 4 bases from J, with 13 bases between. Germline CDR1 MNHEY, CDR2 SMNVEV (reference sequence). The CDR3 has 15 residues. Sequenced sample: peripheral blood. This TCR derives from a woman aged 18-29 years with stable Graves' hyperthyroidism. This chain joins TRBV27 and TRBJ1-2, with D perhaps matching TRBD1 (5 bases). The CDR3 sequence: CASSLFGGRSYGYTF. CDR3 nucleotides: TGTGCCAGCAGTTTATTCGGGGGGAGGAGCTATGGCTACACCTTC.